A selection of T cell receptor beta chains follows, all from one sample in a study of blood T cell repertoires in COVID-19. The method was immunoSEQ multiplex PCR; TCRdb's version includes in-frame clones alone and lacks a portion of them. Found here are tens of thousands of clones, approximately 90% of them singletons; the top ten hold roughly 7.2%. What was sequenced was peripheral blood. These receptors came from a human donor in a cohort sampled during active COVID-19. CDR3s include the opening cysteine and the closing phenylalanine or tryptophan. A D gene is named only where the DNA matches it firmly. Rows give clone size only sometimes, using once, few, many, or a class for an expanded clone.

>TRBJ2-7|TRBV11-1|-|-
TGTGCCAGCAGCTTCAGGGCAGACAGCGAGCAGTACTTC
CASSFRADSEQYF
>TRBJ2-3|TRBV2|-|TRBD1
TGTGCCAGCAGTCCACAGGGGGATACGCAGTATTTT
CASSPQGDTQYF
>TRBJ1-3|TRBV18|-|-
TGTGCCAGCTCACCTGCCCAGTACTCTGGAAACACCATATATTTT
CASSPAQYSGNTIYF
>TRBJ2-1|TRBV5-4|-|-
TGTGCCAGCAGCTTGGTGGGCGCGCCCGCGTACAATGAGCAGTTCTTC
CASSLVGAPAYNEQFF
>TRBJ2-1|TRBV18|-|TRBD2
TGTGCCAGCTCACCACCCCCCCTAGCGGGCCCCATTCCTTACAATGAGCAGTTCTTC
CASSPPPLAGPIPYNEQFF
>TRBJ2-3|TRBV7-6|once|TRBD1
TGTGCCAGCAGCTTAGACGGGACAGCTTACACAGATACGCAGTATTTT
CASSLDGTAYTDTQYF
>TRBJ2-3|TRBV6-6|-|-
TGTGCCAGCAAACGAGGGGGGGCTTCAGATACGCAGTATTTT
CASKRGGASDTQYF
>TRBJ1-1|TRBV5-6|-|-
TGTGCCAGCAGCTTGGTGACAGCAGAAGCTTTCTTT
CASSLVTAEAFF
>TRBJ1-1|TRBV19|-|TRBD1
TGTGCCAGTAGTCCCGACAGGGGGAACACTGAAGCTTTCTTT
CASSPDRGNTEAFF
>TRBJ2-1|TRBV4-1|-|-
TGCGCCAGCAGCCAAGATGCGCTGCCTAATGAGCAGTTCTTC
CASSQDALPNEQFF
>TRBJ1-5|TRBV5-1|-|TRBD1
TGCGCCAGCAGCTATCAGGGGGCTCGCAATCAGCCCCAGCATTTT
CASSYQGARNQPQHF
>TRBJ2-7|TRBV18|-|-
TGTGCCAGCTCACCCGCGACGGGTGGCGAGCAGTACTTC
CASSPATGGEQYF
>TRBJ1-2|TRBV5-4|-|-
TGTGCCAGCAGCCGGGGTCAGGAAATCGGGTATGGCTACACCTTC
CASSRGQEIGYGYTF
>TRBJ2-1|TRBV28|-|TRBD2
TGTGCCAGCAGTTCGAGACTAGCAGGCCACCACAATGAGCAGTTCTTC
CASSSRLAGHHNEQFF
>TRBJ2-7|TRBV11-3|-|TRBD2
TGTGCCAGCAGCTTAAGGGCGGGAGGGCCTCAGGAGCAGTACTTC
CASSLRAGGPQEQYF
>TRBJ1-3|TRBV11-2|-|-
TGTGCCAGCAGCTACACACGACAGCTCTCTGGAAACACCATATATTTT
CASSYTRQLSGNTIYF
>TRBJ1-1|TRBV10-3|-|TRBD1
TGTGCCATCAGAGGACAGGGGGACACTGAAGCTTTCTTT
CAIRGQGDTEAFF
>TRBJ1-2|TRBV12-5|once|-
TGTGCTAGTGGTTTAACAGGGAACTATGGCTACACCTTC
CASGLTGNYGYTF
>TRBJ2-2|TRBV9|few|-
TGTGCCAGCAGCGTAGAACTGATAAACGGGGAGCTGTTTTTT
CASSVELINGELFF
>TRBJ2-6|TRBV19|-|-
TGTGCCAGTAGCAACTTCCCGGGTTCCTTCTCTGGGGCCAACGTCCTGACTTTC
CASSNFPGSFSGANVLTF
>TRBJ1-2|TRBV7-9|-|-
TGTGCCAGCAGGCCCCGGACCGGGAGCCCTAACTATGGCTACACCTTC
CASRPRTGSPNYGYTF
>TRBJ2-5|TRBV29-1|-|TRBD1
TGCAGCGTTGAGCCAGGACAGGGTACGGGGACCCAGTACTTC
CSVEPGQGTGTQYF
>TRBJ1-5|TRBV20-1|once|-
TGCAGTGCTAGTGGAACAGACAATCAGCCCCAGCATTTT
CSASGTDNQPQHF
>TRBJ1-6|TRBV4-1|few|TRBD1
TGCGCCAGCAGCCAAACTCCGGGACAGGGGGATTCACCCCTCCACTTT
CASSQTPGQGDSPLHF
>TRBJ2-1|TRBV9|-|TRBD1
TGTGCCAGCGCCCCACAGGGGGATGAGCAGTTCTTC
CASAPQGDEQFF
>TRBJ1-4|TRBV29-1|-|-
TGCAGCGTTGGTGAGAGGGGGGAAAAACTGTTTTTT
CSVGERGEKLFF
>TRBJ2-5|TRBV10-3|-|TRBD2
TGTGCCATCAGGCCGGGACTAGCGGGAATGGAGACCCAGTACTTC
CAIRPGLAGMETQYF
>TRBJ2-7|TRBV4-1|-|TRBD1
TGCGCCAGCAGCTGGACAGGGGAATCCTACGAGCAGTACTTC
CASSWTGESYEQYF
>TRBJ1-2|TRBV5-1|-|-
TGCGCCAGCAGCTCTACCAACAGGGTAGACGCTGGCTACACCTTC
CASSSTNRVDAGYTF
>TRBJ1-5|TRBV28|-|-
TGTGCCAGCAGCCCACCTAGGGGGAAGATCTTCTGGGGCAATCAGCCCCAGCATTTT
CASSPPRGKIFWGNQPQHF
>TRBJ1-1|TRBV5-6|once|-
TGTGCCAGCAGCTCCACGGCGGCAGGACTAGAAGGTGCTGAAGCTTTCTTT
CASSSTAAGLEGAEAFF
>TRBJ2-3|TRBV27|-|TRBD2
TGTGCCAGCAGTTTATATCTAGCGGGGGCCGCAGATACGCAGTATTTT
CASSLYLAGAADTQYF
>TRBJ2-4|TRBV3-1/TRBV3-2|-|TRBD2
TGTGCCAGCAGCCCGGGGGGAAACATTCAGTACTTC
CASSPGGNIQYF
>TRBJ2-5|TRBV7-9|-|-
TGTGCCAGCAGCTTAGGGGCTAGCGACCAAGAGACCCAGTACTTC
CASSLGASDQETQYF
>TRBJ2-5|TRBV20-1|-|TRBD1
TGCCAGGGACAGGGGGCAGCGACCCAGTACTTC
CQGQGAATQYF
>TRBJ2-7|TRBV3-1/TRBV3-2|once|TRBD2
TGTGCCAGCAGACCTAGCGGGGCCCGTTTAGCGGAGCAGTACTTC
CASRPSGARLAEQYF
>TRBJ2-5|TRBV25-1|-|TRBD1
TGTGCCAGCAGCTCCACAGGGGCAGAGACCCAGTACTTC
CASSSTGAETQYF
>TRBJ2-7|TRBV7-9|-|TRBD1
TGTGCCAGCAGCTTTTATCCGGGACAGAGCTACGAGCAGTACTTC
CASSFYPGQSYEQYF
>TRBJ2-2|TRBV30|-|TRBD2
TGTGCCTGGAGTGGCAGGACTAGCGGGAGGGCCACCGGGGAGCTGTTTTTT
CAWSGRTSGRATGELFF
>TRBJ2-1|TRBV19|once|TRBD1
TGTGCCAGTAGTCTGGGACAGACCAATGAGCAGTTCTTC
CASSLGQTNEQFF